This T cell receptor beta chain stems from a study of breast tumors, draining lymph nodes, adjacent tissues. Study-level results: Most tumor T cells seemingly derive from lymph node, then expand in tumor. Data only fit, rather than demonstrated, lymph node origin of most tumor T cells. Tumor TCR diversity was below lymph nodes but above nontumor tissue.

Breast cancer patients provided tissue from their axillary draining lymph nodes. TCRdb used MiXCR to reprocess the multiplex PCR reads, holding one entry per CDR3 protein. Among roughly 120,000 distinct CDR3 sequences listed, 15% to 20% were seen once. This clonotype came up many times. Its antigen remains unidentified. This clonotype was sampled from a female donor with breast cancer. Some clones in this sample may be carry-over from other donors' samples. Sequenced material: axillary lymph node tissue.

CDR3: CASSSLQEETQYF. As DNA, the CDR3 is TGCGCCAGCAGTTCCCTACAGGAAGAGACCCAGTACTTC. This chain links TRBV5-1 with TRBJ2-5; tentatively, D is TRBD1 (5 bases). V dropped 5 bases and J dropped 3 bases, with 11 bases sitting between them. Germline V gene data show CDR1 as SGHRS and CDR2 as YFSETQ. The CDR3 loop spans 13 amino acids.